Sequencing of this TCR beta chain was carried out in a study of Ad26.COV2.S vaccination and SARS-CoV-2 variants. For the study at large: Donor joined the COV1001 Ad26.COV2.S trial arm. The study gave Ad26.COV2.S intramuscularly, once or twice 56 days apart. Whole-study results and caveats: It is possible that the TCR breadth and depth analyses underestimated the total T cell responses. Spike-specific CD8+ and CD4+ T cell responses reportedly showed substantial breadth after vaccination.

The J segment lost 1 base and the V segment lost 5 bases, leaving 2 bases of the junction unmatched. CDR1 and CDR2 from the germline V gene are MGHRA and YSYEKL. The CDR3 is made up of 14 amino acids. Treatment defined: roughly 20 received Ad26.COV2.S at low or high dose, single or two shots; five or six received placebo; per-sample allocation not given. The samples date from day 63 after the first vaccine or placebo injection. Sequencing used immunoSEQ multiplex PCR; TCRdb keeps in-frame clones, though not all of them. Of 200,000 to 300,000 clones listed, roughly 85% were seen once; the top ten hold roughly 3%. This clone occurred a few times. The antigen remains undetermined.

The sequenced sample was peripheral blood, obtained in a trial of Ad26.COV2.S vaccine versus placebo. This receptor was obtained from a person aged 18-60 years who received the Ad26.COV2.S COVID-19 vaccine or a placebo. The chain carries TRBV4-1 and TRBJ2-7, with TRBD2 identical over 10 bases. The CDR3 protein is CASSTGLASYEQYF. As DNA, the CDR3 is TGCGCCAGCAGCACGGGACTAGCGTCCTACGAGCAGTACTTC.